The next 11 T cell receptor beta chains were all read from a single sample in a study of blood T cell repertoires in COVID-19. The assay was immunoSEQ multiplex PCR, and TCRdb's table has in-frame clones only and misses some. The table lists hundreds of thousands of clones, approximately 90% of them singletons. Sequencing input: PBMCs or T cells enriched from blood (not recorded which). All receptors derive from a middle-aged woman who had recovered from COVID-19.

This clone occurred a few times. This chain joins TRBV27 and TRBJ1-1; 8 nucleotides agree with TRBD1. J lost 5 bases, V lost 6 bases, and 5 bases had no gene match. Per the germline V gene, CDR1 is MNHEY and CDR2 is SMNVEV (reference sequence). The CDR3 has 13 amino acids. The CDR3 nucleotides read TGTGCCAGCAGGAAACAGGGGGATACTGAAGCTTTCTTT. Its protein is CASRKQGDTEAFF.

This chain uses TRBV7-2 with TRBJ1-1; maybe TRBD1 (5 bases). The V end lost 3 bases, the J end lost 6 bases, and 11 bases lay between the germline ends. This CDR3 spans 13 amino acids. Germline values: CDR1 SGHTA, CDR2 FQGNSA. In DNA form, the CDR3 reads TGTGCCAGCAGCTTCAATGCAGGGCCTGAAGCTTTCTTT. Translated, it gives CASSFNAGPEAFF.

J is TRBJ1-1 and V is TRBV4-1, with a tentative D call TRBD1 (5 bases). V dropped 1 base and J dropped 0 bases, with 6 bases sitting between them. The CDR3 has 14 residues. Germline CDR1 is MGHRA and CDR2 is YSYEKL. DNA of the CDR3: TGCGCCAGCAGCCAAGCGGGGGTGAACACTGAAGCTTTCTTT. Amino acids: CASSQAGVNTEAFF.

The DNA of the CDR3 is TGTGCCAGCTCACCACCTGCGAGCTCCTATAATTCACCCCTCCACTTT. Residues: CASSPPASSYNSPLHF. V and J are TRBV18 and TRBJ1-6; D gene uncertain. The CDR3 is 16 amino acids. Trimming took 0 bases from V and 0 from J, leaving 6 bases between them. Germline values: CDR1 KGHSH, CDR2 LQKENI.

This rearrangement joins TRBV7-2 to TRBJ1-1; D possibly corresponds to TRBD1 (6 bases). This CDR3 region has 11 residues. The germline gives CDR1 SGHTA, CDR2 FQGNSA. The V end lost 8 bases, the J end lost 6 bases, and 10 bases lay between the germline ends. CDR3 region: CASGGAAEAFF. CDR3 nucleotide sequence: TGTGCCAGCGGGGGCGCGGCTGAAGCTTTCTTT.

The chain carries TRBV12-3 or TRBV12-4 and TRBJ2-7, with D maybe TRBD1 (5 bases). This CDR3 is built from 12 residues. Trimming took off 3 bases at V and 4 bases at J, with 7 bases between the two ends. The CDR3 nucleotides read TGTGCCAGCAGTTTTCAGGGTTACGAGCAGTACTTC. Protein product: CASSFQGYEQYF.

V gene TRBV27 combines with J gene TRBJ2-4, with 7 bases lining up with TRBD1. The V segment lost 9 bases and the J segment 0 bases; nucleotides outside the gene matches: 8. CDR1 is MNHEY and CDR2 is SMNVEV in the germline V gene (reference sequence). The CDR3 has 15 residues. The CDR3 DNA follows: TGTGCCAGGAGGCAGGGACAGTTAGCCAAAAACATTCAGTACTTC. This gives the protein CARRQGQLAKNIQYF.

The chain employs TRBV3-1 (or the pseudogene TRBV3-2) and TRBJ2-7; 10 bases fit TRBD2. The CDR3 covers 16 residues. The V gene's germline CDR1 is LGHDT and CDR2 YNNKEL (reference sequence). V trimming: 0 bases; J trimming: 9 bases; junction bases outside the gene matches: 11. The chain's CDR3 is CASSQDLAGGREGQYF. CDR3 bases: TGTGCCAGCAGCCAAGATTTAGCGGGAGGTCGGGAGGGGCAGTACTTC.

The chain links TRBV7-2 to TRBJ1-3; D may be TRBD1 (5 bases). The V and J ends lost 3 bases and 3 bases respectively, with 9 bases between them. Germline CDR1 is SGHTA and CDR2 is FQGNSA. The CDR3 is 14 amino acids. Here the CDR3 reads CASSLGGFGNTIYF. The CDR3 region has the DNA TGTGCCAGCAGCTTGGGGGGTTTTGGAAACACCATATATTTT.

The chain links TRBV12-3 or TRBV12-4 to TRBJ2-5, with D possibly matching TRBD2 (6 bases). CDR3 length: 13 amino acids. Trimming cost V 6 bases and J 7 bases, with 15 bases left between them. The CDR3 protein is CASSSMEGGTQYF. The CDR3 DNA reads as TGTGCCAGCAGCTCCATGGAGGGTGGGACCCAGTACTTC.

This clone was seen only once. The chain is built from TRBV6-2 or TRBV6-3 and TRBJ1-3, with D uncertain. This CDR3 is built from 12 residues. Germline-derived CDR1 and CDR2 are MNHEY and SVGEGT. Trimming shortened V by 5 bases and J by 10 bases, and 12 bases separated the two germline ends. The CDR3 is CASSTGRGTIYF. The CDR3 nucleotides read TGTGCCAGCAGTACCGGACGGGGAACCATATATTTT.